This T cell receptor (beta chain) comes out of a study of OX40 agonist ivuxolimab in advanced cancers. Study-level background: Treatment of patients was with ivuxolimab, an agonistic anti-OX40 (CD134) antibody.

V gave up 4 bases and J gave up 2 bases; unmatched junction bases: 6. The CDR3 sequence is 15 residues long. CDR1 and CDR2 (germline): LGHNA, YSLEER. Measured with immunoSEQ multiplex PCR; TCRdb has only the in-frame clones, and not every one. Found here are roughly 76,000 clones, 85% of them singletons; the top ten hold about 3%. Anyone with autoimmune disease history or systemic immunosuppression was excluded. The sample consisted of CD4+ or CD8+ T cells sorted from blood, taken in a trial of the OX40 agonist ivuxolimab. The gene calls are TRBV4-3 and TRBJ2-7; 9 nucleotides align to TRBD1. The sequence was obtained from an adult with an advanced solid tumor such as melanoma, head and neck, liver or kidney cancer. CDR3 amino acids: CASSLGGQGPYEQYF. The CDR3 DNA reads as TGCGCCAGCAGCCTAGGCGGACAGGGGCCCTACGAGCAGTACTTC.